A selection of T cell receptor beta chains follows, all from one sample in a study of T cells in Graves' hyperthyroidism and ophthalmopathy. TCRdb re-called the multiplex PCR reads through MiXCR, storing one row per CDR3 protein. The sample lists under 650,000 distinct CDR3 sequences; 15% to 20% were seen once. What was sequenced was blood. These receptors all stem from a woman under 40 with Graves' hyperthyroidism. CDR3s include the opening cysteine and the closing phenylalanine or tryptophan. The D gene is left open where the match is weak. Expanded clones are given a class, and other clones once, few, many or no size at all.

clone size	D gene	V gene	J gene	CDR3 DNA	CDR3 protein
.	.	TRBV6-1	TRBJ2-7	TGTGCCAGCAGCCCTTGGGCCGGCAGGGGAAGGGCCTACGAGCAGTACTTC	CASSPWAGRGRAYEQYF
once	.	TRBV30	TRBJ1-2	TGTGCCTGGAGTCGAACCGGACTGAGTGGCTACACCTTC	CAWSRTGLSGYTF
.	.	TRBV4-1	TRBJ1-2	TGCGCCAGCAGCCAAGACTTCAACTATGGCTACACCTTC	CASSQDFNYGYTF
.	.	TRBV12-3/TRBV12-4	TRBJ2-6	TGTGCCAGCATTCCCAGGGTCAGCTCTGGGGCCAACGTCCTGACTTTC	CASIPRVSSGANVLTF
many	.	TRBV5-1	TRBJ1-1	TGCGCCAGCACCCGAACCGGACAGACGAACACTGAAGCTTTCTTT	CASTRTGQTNTEAFF
many	.	TRBV2	TRBJ1-2	TGTGCCAGCAGTGAAGGGGCAGGAAATGGGGGCTATGGCTACACCTTC	CASSEGAGNGGYGYTF
.	.	TRBV24-1	TRBJ2-2	TGTGCCACCAGTGGCCCCGGCAGTCAGAACACCGGGGAGCTGTTTTTT	CATSGPGSQNTGELFF
many	TRBD2	TRBV27	TRBJ2-7	TGTGCCAGCAGTCCCATGACTAGCGGGAGGTACGAGCAGTACTTC	CASSPMTSGRYEQYF
few	.	TRBV20-1	TRBJ2-1	TGCAGTGCTAGGCGCCCGGGCTCCTACAATGAGCAGTTCTTC	CSARRPGSYNEQFF
.	.	TRBV9	TRBJ1-1	TGTGCCAGCAGCCGACGAGCAGGGATGAACACTGAAGCTTTCTTT	CASSRRAGMNTEAFF
many	TRBD1	TRBV10-3	TRBJ2-5	TGTGCCATCAGTGTCGGGACAGGGGATGCTGGAGAGACCCAGTACTTC	CAISVGTGDAGETQYF
once	.	TRBV20-1	TRBJ2-7	TGCAGTGCAGGCGGTGGGGGCATCCTGACCTACGAGCAGTACTTC	CSAGGGGILTYEQYF
few	TRBD2	TRBV3-1	TRBJ2-5	TGTGCCAGCAGTCAGAGCGGGGTCCAAGAGACCCAGTACTTC	CASSQSGVQETQYF
few	TRBD2	TRBV6-5	TRBJ2-3	TGTGCCAGCAGTTATGACCCAACCTTTGGCCTAATAGCGGGAGGGGCGAGCACAGATACGCAGTATTTT	CASSYDPTFGLIAGGASTDTQYF
many	.	TRBV20-1	TRBJ2-3	TGCAGTGACGGCGGAAGCACAGATACGCAGTATTTT	CSDGGSTDTQYF
.	.	TRBV5-4	TRBJ2-7	TGTGCCAGCAGCTGGGGATTTGGGACTCAAGAATACGAGCAGTACTTC	CASSWGFGTQEYEQYF
.	.	TRBV28	TRBJ2-7	TGTGCCAGCAGCCAATTTAATTATTACGAGCAGTACTTC	CASSQFNYYEQYF
.	TRBD2	TRBV3-1	TRBJ2-1	TGTGCCAGCAGCCGCCCCCGGGTAGCGGGGGTCTACAATGAGCAGTTCTTC	CASSRPRVAGVYNEQFF
.	.	TRBV9	TRBJ2-2	TGTGCCAGCAGCGTAGTATCTGGGGGCGCGATCGGGGAGCTGTTTTTT	CASSVVSGGAIGELFF
many	.	TRBV28	TRBJ1-4	TGTGCCAGCAGTCTCCGGGACAACCTTAAACTGTTTTTT	CASSLRDNLKLFF
many	.	TRBV29-1	TRBJ2-7	TGCAGCGTTTCCGGGACTCGGACCCTCTACGAGCAGTACTTC	CSVSGTRTLYEQYF
many	.	TRBV19	TRBJ1-5	TGTGCCAGTAGACAGGGCGGGGGAAATCAGCCCCAGCATTTT	CASRQGGGNQPQHF
few	.	TRBV10-2	TRBJ2-1	TGCGCCAGCAGTGACCTACTAGAGCAGTTCTTC	CASSDLLEQFF
many	.	TRBV3-1	TRBJ1-5	TGTGCCAGCAGCCAAGGGCTCGGGGCCCCCCAGCATTTT	CASSQGLGAPQHF
few	.	TRBV4-1	TRBJ2-7	TGCGCCAGCAGCCAAGTGGGGAAGGGCTACGAGCAGTACTTC	CASSQVGKGYEQYF
.	.	TRBV9	TRBJ1-4	TGTGCCAGCAGCCCGACGACAGTTACTAATGAAAAACTGTTTTTT	CASSPTTVTNEKLFF
.	.	TRBV9	TRBJ2-7	TGTGCCAGCAGCGAGGGAGGAGGGACCGAGCAGTACTTC	CASSEGGGTEQYF
many	.	TRBV12-3/TRBV12-4	TRBJ2-1	TGTGCCAGCAGCTCAGAGGGCAGAACTTTAGAGCAGTTCTTC	CASSSEGRTLEQFF
.	TRBD2	TRBV15	TRBJ2-7	TGTGCTACAGTATCACTGGGAGGGGAGCAGTACTTC	CATVSLGGEQYF